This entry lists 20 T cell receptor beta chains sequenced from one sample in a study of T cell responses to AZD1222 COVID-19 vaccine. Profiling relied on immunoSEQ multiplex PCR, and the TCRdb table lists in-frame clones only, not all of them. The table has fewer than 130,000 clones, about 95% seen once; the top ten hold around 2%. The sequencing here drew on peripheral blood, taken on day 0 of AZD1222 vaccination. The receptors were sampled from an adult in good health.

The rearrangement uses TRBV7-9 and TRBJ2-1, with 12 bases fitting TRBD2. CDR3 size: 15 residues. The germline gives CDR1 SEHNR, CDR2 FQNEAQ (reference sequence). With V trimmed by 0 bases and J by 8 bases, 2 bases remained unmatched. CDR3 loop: CASSLAGLAGHEQFF. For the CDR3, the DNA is TGTGCCAGCAGCTTAGCGGGACTAGCGGGCCATGAGCAGTTCTTC.

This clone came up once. The CDR3 loop is CASSLVYHNTF. The CDR3 nucleotides read TGTGCCAGCAGCTTAGTGTATCACAACACCTTC. This rearrangement joins TRBV7-2 to TRBJ1-2; D call uncertain. CDR1 and CDR2 from the germline V gene are SGHTA and FQGNSA. V lost 1 base, J lost 12 bases, and 9 bases lay in between. The CDR3 is made up of 11 amino acids.

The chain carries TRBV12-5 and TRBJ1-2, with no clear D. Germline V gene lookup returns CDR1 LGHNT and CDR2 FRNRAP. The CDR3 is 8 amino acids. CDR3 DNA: TGTCCAAGGTCTCTTTACACCTTC. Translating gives CPRSLYTF. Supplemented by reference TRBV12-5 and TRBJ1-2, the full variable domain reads DARVTQTPRHKVTEMGQEVTMRCQPILGHNTVFWYRQTMMQGLELLAYFRNRAPLDDSGMPKDRFSAEMPDATLATLKIQPSEPRDSAVYFCPRSLYTFGSGTRLTVV.

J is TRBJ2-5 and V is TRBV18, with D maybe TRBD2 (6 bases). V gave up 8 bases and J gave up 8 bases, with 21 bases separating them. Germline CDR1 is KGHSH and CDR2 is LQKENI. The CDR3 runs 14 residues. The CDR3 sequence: CASAPSGVQGTQYF. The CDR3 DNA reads TGTGCCAGCGCCCCCTCGGGGGTCCAAGGCACCCAGTACTTC.

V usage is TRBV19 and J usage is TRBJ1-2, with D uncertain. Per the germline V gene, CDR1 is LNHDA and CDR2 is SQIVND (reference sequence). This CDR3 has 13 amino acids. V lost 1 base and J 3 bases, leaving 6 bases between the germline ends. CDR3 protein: CASSIAGYYGYTF. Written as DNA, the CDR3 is TGTGCCAGTAGTATAGCCGGGTACTATGGCTACACCTTC.

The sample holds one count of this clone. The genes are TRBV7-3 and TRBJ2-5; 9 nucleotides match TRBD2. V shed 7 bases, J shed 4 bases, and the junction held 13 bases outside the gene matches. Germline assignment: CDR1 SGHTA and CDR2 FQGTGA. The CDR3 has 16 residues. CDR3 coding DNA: TGTGCCAGCATTTCCGGAGGTAGCGGGAGACGAGAGACCCAGTACTTC. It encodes CASISGGSGRRETQYF.

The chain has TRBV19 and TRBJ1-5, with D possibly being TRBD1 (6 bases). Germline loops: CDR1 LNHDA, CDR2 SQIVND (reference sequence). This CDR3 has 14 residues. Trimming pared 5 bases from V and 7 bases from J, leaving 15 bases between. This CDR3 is CASSWGARGQPQHF. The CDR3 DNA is TGTGCCAGTAGTTGGGGGGCCCGGGGCCAGCCCCAGCATTTT.

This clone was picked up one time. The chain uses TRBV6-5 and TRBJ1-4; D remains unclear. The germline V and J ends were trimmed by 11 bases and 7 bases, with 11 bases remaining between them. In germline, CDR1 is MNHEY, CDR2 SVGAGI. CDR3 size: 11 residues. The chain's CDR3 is CASREIEKLFF. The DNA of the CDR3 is TGTGCCTCACGGGAGATTGAAAAACTGTTTTTT.

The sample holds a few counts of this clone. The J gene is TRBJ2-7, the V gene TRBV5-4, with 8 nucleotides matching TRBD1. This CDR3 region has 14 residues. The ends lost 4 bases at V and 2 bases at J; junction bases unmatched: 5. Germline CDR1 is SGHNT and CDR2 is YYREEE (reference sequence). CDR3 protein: CASSGDRTPYEQYF. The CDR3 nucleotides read TGTGCCAGCAGCGGGGACAGGACCCCCTACGAGCAGTACTTC.

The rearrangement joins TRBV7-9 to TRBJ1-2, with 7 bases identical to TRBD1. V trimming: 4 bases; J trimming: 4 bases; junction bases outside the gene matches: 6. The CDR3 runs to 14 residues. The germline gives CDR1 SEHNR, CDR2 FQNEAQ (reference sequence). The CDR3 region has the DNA TGTGCCAGCAGCTACCCGGGACAGCTCTATGGCTACACCTTC. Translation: CASSYPGQLYGYTF.

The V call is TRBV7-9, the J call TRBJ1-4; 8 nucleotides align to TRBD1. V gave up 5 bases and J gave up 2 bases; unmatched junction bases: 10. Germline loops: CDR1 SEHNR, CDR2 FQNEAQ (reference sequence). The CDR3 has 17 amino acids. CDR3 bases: TGTGCCAGCAGCAGCTGGACAGGGTCGATCACTAATGAAAAACTGTTTTTT. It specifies CASSSWTGSITNEKLFF.

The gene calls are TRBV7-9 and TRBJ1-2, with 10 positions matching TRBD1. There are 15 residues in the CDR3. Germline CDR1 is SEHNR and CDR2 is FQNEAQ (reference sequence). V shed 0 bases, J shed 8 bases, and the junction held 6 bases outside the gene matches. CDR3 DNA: TGTGCCAGCAGCTTAGCTGGTGGACAGGGGGGAGGCTACACCTTC. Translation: CASSLAGGQGGGYTF.

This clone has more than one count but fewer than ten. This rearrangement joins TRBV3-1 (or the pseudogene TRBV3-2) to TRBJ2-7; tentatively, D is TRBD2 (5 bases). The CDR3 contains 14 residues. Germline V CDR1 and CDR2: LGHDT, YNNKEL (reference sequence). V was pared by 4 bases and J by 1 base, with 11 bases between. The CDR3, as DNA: TGTGCCAGCAGCCGCACGGGAATTTCCTACGAGCAGTACTTC. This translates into CASSRTGISYEQYF.

This chain's CDR3 is CASSPGVRPNSGANVLTF. CDR3 DNA sequence: TGTGCCAGCAGCCCAGGGGTCCGCCCGAACTCTGGGGCCAACGTCCTGACTTTC. The chain is built from TRBV11-2 and TRBJ2-6, with a tentative D call TRBD1 (6 bases). This CDR3 is 18 amino acids long. Germline V gene sequence: CDR1 SGHAT, CDR2 FQNNGV. V was clipped by 5 bases and J by 0 bases, with 17 bases between them.

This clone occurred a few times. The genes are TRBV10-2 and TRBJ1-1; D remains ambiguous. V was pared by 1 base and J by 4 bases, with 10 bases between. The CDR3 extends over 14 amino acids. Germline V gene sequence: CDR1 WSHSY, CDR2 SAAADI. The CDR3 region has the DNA TGCGCCAGCAGTGAGTTAGATTGGGGCACTGAAGCTTTCTTT. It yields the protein CASSELDWGTEAFF.

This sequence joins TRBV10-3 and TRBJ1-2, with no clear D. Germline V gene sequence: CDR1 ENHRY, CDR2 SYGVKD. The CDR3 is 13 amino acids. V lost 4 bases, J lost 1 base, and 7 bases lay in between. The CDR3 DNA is TGTGCCATCAGTGTCGAGTTTAACTATGGCTACACCTTC. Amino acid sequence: CAISVEFNYGYTF.

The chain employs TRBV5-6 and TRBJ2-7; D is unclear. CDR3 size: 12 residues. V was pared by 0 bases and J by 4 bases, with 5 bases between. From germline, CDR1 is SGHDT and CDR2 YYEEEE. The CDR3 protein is CASSLGAYEQYF. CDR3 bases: TGTGCCAGCAGCTTGGGGGCTTACGAGCAGTACTTC.

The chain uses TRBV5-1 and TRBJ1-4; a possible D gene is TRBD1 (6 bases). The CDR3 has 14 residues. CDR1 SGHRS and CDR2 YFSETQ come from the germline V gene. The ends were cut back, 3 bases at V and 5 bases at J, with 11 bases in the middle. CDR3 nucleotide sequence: TGCGCCAGCAGCTCTCGACAGGCAAATGAAAAACTGTTTTTT. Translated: CASSSRQANEKLFF.

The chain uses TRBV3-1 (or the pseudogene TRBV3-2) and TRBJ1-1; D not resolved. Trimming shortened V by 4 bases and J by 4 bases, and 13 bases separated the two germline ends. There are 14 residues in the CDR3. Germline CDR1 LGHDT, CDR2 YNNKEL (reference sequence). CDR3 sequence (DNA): TGTGCCAGCAGCCTATCAGTGGGGAGCACTGAAGCTTTCTTT. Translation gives CASSLSVGSTEAFF.

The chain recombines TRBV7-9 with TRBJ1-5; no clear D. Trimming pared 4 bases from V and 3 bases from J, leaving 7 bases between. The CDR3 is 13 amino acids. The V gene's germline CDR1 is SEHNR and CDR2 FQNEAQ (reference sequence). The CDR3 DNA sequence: TGTGCCAGCAGCTCGAACGCCAATCAGCCCCAGCATTTT. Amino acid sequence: CASSSNANQPQHF.